The next 31 T cell receptor beta chains were all read from a single sample in a study of blood T cell repertoires in COVID-19. The repertoire was sequenced with immunoSEQ multiplex PCR; TCRdb's copy has only in-frame clones and lacks some. The table records about 40,000 clones, 80% to 90% of them present only once. The specimen sequenced was peripheral blood. These receptors were collected from a middle-aged man with active COVID-19.

This rearrangement joins TRBV7-9 to TRBJ2-7; weak D call: TRBD1 (5 bases). Germline V gene data show CDR1 as SEHNR and CDR2 as FQNEAQ (reference sequence). The CDR3 runs 12 residues. V was shortened by 8 bases and J by 4 bases, with 12 bases between the two germline ends. DNA of the CDR3: TGTGCCAGCGCACTGACAGCTTACGAGCAGTACTTC. It translates to CASALTAYEQYF.

In this sample, this clone turned up once. The gene calls are TRBV6-6 and TRBJ2-7; TRBD1 might be the D (5 bases). CDR3 length: 15 amino acids. Germline V lookup: CDR1 MNHNY, CDR2 SVGAGI (reference sequence). Trimming took off 8 bases at V and 0 bases at J, with 17 bases between the two ends. The CDR3 sequence: CASRDGTGISYEQYF. CDR3 coding DNA: TGTGCCAGCCGCGATGGAACAGGAATCTCCTACGAGCAGTACTTC.

The chain recombines TRBV20-1 with TRBJ2-7; 7 positions agree with TRBD1. CDR1 is DFQATT, CDR2 SNEGSKA, per germline (reference sequence). The V segment lost 3 bases and the J segment 0 bases; nucleotides outside the gene matches: 11. The CDR3 consists of 16 residues. CDR3 DNA: TGCAGTGCTAGTCAAATCGGACAGGCGTACTCCTACGAGCAGTACTTC. Translating gives CSASQIGQAYSYEQYF.

The chain recombines TRBV19 with TRBJ1-2; 7 positions agree with TRBD1. Germline V lookup: CDR1 LNHDA, CDR2 SQIVND (reference sequence). CDR3 length: 16 amino acids. The V and J ends lost 5 bases and 5 bases, in that order; junction bases with no gene match: 14. Written as DNA, the CDR3 is TGTGCCAGTAGTGTTTCGAGAGGGGGCGCGAGGTATGGCTACACCTTC. Encoded protein: CASSVSRGGARYGYTF.

The V and J genes are TRBV21-1 and TRBJ1-3. TRBV21-1 is an annotated pseudogene. CDR3 length: 16 residues. The CDR3 nucleotides are TGTGCCAGCAGCAAGGGGGAGGTGTGCTCTGGAAACACCATATATTTT. Its translation is CASSKGEVCSGNTIYF.

This rearrangement joins TRBV4-2 to TRBJ2-1, with TRBD2 matching 7 bases. The length of the CDR3 is 18 residues. J lost 0 bases, V lost 0 bases, and 8 bases had no gene match. CDR1 is LGHNA and CDR2 is YNFKEQ in the germline V gene. The CDR3 loop reads CASSQELSSGASYNEQFF. In nucleotides, the CDR3 is TGTGCCAGCAGCCAAGAGCTTTCTAGCGGAGCCTCCTACAATGAGCAGTTCTTC.

The chain links TRBV28 to TRBJ1-1, with unresolved D. CDR1 and CDR2 (germline): MDHEN, SYDVKM. V lost 8 bases, J lost 3 bases, and 16 bases lay in between. CDR3 length equals 14 residues. As DNA, the CDR3 is TGTGCCAGCCGTCCAAGGAGTGGTTACACTGAAGCTTTCTTT. It yields the protein CASRPRSGYTEAFF.

This sequence joins TRBV2 and TRBJ2-2; 9 nucleotides match TRBD1. The CDR3 spans 14 residues. Unmatched junction bases numbered 7, after V lost 8 bases and J lost 6 bases. Germline CDR1 SNHLY, CDR2 FYNNEI. The CDR3 bases are TGTGCCAGCGTTGGGACAGGGAGGGCCGGGGAGCTGTTTTTT. This gives the protein CASVGTGRAGELFF.

The chain links TRBV28 to TRBJ2-1; 13 bases fit TRBD2. The CDR3 is 14 residues long. The junction had 8 bases not matched to a gene; V was cut back by 5 bases and J by 13 bases. The germline gives CDR1 MDHEN, CDR2 SYDVKM. CDR3 sequence reads: CASSEPGLAGFQFF. CDR3 nucleotides: TGTGCCAGCAGTGAACCGGGACTAGCGGGATTTCAGTTCTTC.

The V gene is TRBV27, the J gene TRBJ2-2, with D tentatively TRBD2 (6 bases). V was clipped by 6 bases and J by 6 bases, with 23 bases between them. This CDR3 comprises 17 residues. Per germline, CDR1 MNHEY and CDR2 SMNVEV (reference sequence). The CDR3 DNA is TGTGCCAGCAGGTCATTAATAAGGGAGGAAGGGTCCGGGGAGCTGTTTTTT. As protein: CASRSLIREEGSGELFF.

The chain combines TRBV19 with TRBJ2-2; no reliable D call. Germline values: CDR1 LNHDA, CDR2 SQIVND (reference sequence). The V gene lost 2 bases and the J gene lost 6 bases, with 7 bases spanning the gap. The CDR3 extends over 13 amino acids. DNA of the CDR3: TGTGCCAGTAGTATACCCCGGGCCGGGGAGCTGTTTTTT. It codes for CASSIPRAGELFF. The full variable domain, in which reference TRBV19 and TRBJ2-2 provide the parts outside the CDR3, is DGGITQSPKYLFRKEGQNVTLSCEQNLNHDAMYWYRQDPGQGLRLIYYSQIVNDFQKGDIAEGYSVSREKKESFPLTVTSAQKNPTAFYLCASSIPRAGELFFGEGSRLTVL.

This clone has a single count. The chain combines TRBV6-2 or TRBV6-3 with TRBJ1-2; D unresolved. The length of the CDR3 is 16 residues. Germline V CDR1 and CDR2: MNHEY, SVGEGT. V was trimmed by 6 bases and J by 1 base, leaving 18 bases between them. The CDR3 DNA reads TGTGCCAGCAGCCTCCATATATGGGCCATTAACTATGGCTACACCTTC. This translates into CASSLHIWAINYGYTF.

This sequence joins TRBV28 and TRBJ2-3; D unclear. The CDR3 has 11 amino acids. Between the trimmed V and J ends, which lost 5 bases and 5 bases, there was a span of 5 bases. Germline V lookup: CDR1 MDHEN, CDR2 SYDVKM. The DNA of the CDR3 is TGTGCCAGCAGTCCCCGAGATACGCAGTATTTT. Amino acids: CASSPRDTQYF.

This chain links TRBV5-1 with TRBJ2-5, with no clear D. In germline, CDR1 is SGHRS, CDR2 YFSETQ. The ends were cut back, 0 bases at V and 5 bases at J, with 14 bases in the middle. The CDR3 is 15 amino acids. The CDR3 reads CASSLAAVLQETQYF. The CDR3 DNA is TGCGCCAGCAGCTTGGCCGCGGTTCTTCAGGAGACCCAGTACTTC.

The chain combines TRBV27 with TRBJ1-6, with D possibly being TRBD1 (5 bases). Germline CDR1 MNHEY, CDR2 SMNVEV (reference sequence). This CDR3 is built from 14 residues. The ends were cut back, 3 bases at V and 5 bases at J, with 8 bases in the middle. CDR3 sequence (DNA): TGTGCCAGCAGTTTCAGGGCAAATAATTCACCCCTCCACTTT. This translates into CASSFRANNSPLHF.

This chain links TRBV11-2 with TRBJ2-7; TRBD1 matches at 8 bases. The CDR3 is made up of 15 amino acids. Germline values: CDR1 SGHAT, CDR2 FQNNGV. Unmatched junction bases numbered 12, after V lost 5 bases and J lost 6 bases. The CDR3 reads CASSSAQGAIGEQYF. CDR3 in DNA: TGTGCCAGCAGCAGCGCCCAGGGGGCGATCGGCGAGCAGTACTTC.

The gene calls are TRBV7-6 and TRBJ2-2, with a tentative D call TRBD1 (7 bases). This CDR3 region has 14 residues. V was trimmed by 5 bases and J by 4 bases, leaving 11 bases between them. Germline CDR1 is SGHVS and CDR2 is FNYEAQ. CDR3 region: CASSARGATGELFF. CDR3 DNA sequence: TGTGCCAGCAGCGCCAGGGGGGCCACCGGGGAGCTGTTTTTT.

J is TRBJ2-4 and V is TRBV6-5; D unresolved. CDR1 and CDR2 (germline): MNHEY, SVGAGI. The V gene lost 4 bases and the J gene lost 7 bases, with 11 bases spanning the gap. The CDR3 is made up of 13 amino acids. CDR3 loop: CASSLGATNIQYF. The DNA for the CDR3 is TGTGCCAGCAGTTTGGGCGCTACTAACATTCAGTACTTC.

J is TRBJ2-1 and V is TRBV28, with D hard to call. V shed 3 bases and J shed 3 bases, with 9 bases lying between them. This CDR3 comprises 14 residues. Germline assignment: CDR1 MDHEN and CDR2 SYDVKM. This CDR3 reads CASSFKNGYNEQFF. Written as DNA, the CDR3 is TGTGCCAGCAGTTTTAAAAACGGCTACAATGAGCAGTTCTTC.

The chain links TRBV28 to TRBJ1-1, with a tentative D call TRBD1 (6 bases). The CDR3 sequence is 14 residues long. CDR1 is MDHEN and CDR2 is SYDVKM in the germline V gene. V lost 4 bases and J 5 bases, leaving 14 bases between the germline ends. The CDR3 region is CASSSGAGETEAFF. DNA of the CDR3: TGTGCCAGCAGTTCAGGGGCAGGGGAGACTGAAGCTTTCTTT.

This chain links TRBV30 with TRBJ1-5, with 7 nucleotides matching TRBD1. This CDR3 contains 13 residues. Looked up from germline, CDR1 is GTSNPN and CDR2 is SVGIG (reference sequence). The junction had 5 bases not matched to a gene; V was cut back by 2 bases and J by 7 bases. CDR3 DNA: TGTGCCTGGAGTAGGGGGCGAGGGCAGCCCCAGCATTTT. The encoded protein is CAWSRGRGQPQHF. Drawing the rest from reference TRBV30 and TRBJ1-5, the complete variable domain is SQTIHQWPATLVQPVGSPLSLECTVEGTSNPNLYWYRQAAGRGLQLLFYSVGIGQISSEVPQNLSASRPQDRQFILSSKKLLLSDSGFYLCAWSRGRGQPQHFGDGTRLSIL.

V usage is TRBV11-2 and J usage is TRBJ1-2; a possible D gene is TRBD1 (6 bases). The CDR3 covers 14 residues. V was cut by 2 bases and J by 8 bases, with 15 bases left in between. Germline CDR1 is SGHAT and CDR2 is FQNNGV. CDR3 DNA: TGTGCCAGCAGCTTACTATTAGGGGGTAAAGGCTACACCTTC. Translated, it gives CASSLLLGGKGYTF.

V is TRBV18 and J is TRBJ2-7; TRBD1 matches at 10 bases. The germline gives CDR1 KGHSH, CDR2 LQKENI. The CDR3 totals 16 residues. With V trimmed by 0 bases and J by 3 bases, 5 bases remained unmatched. CDR3 region: CASSPPGTGAVYEQYF. CDR3 sequence (DNA): TGTGCCAGCTCACCACCGGGGACAGGGGCCGTCTACGAGCAGTACTTC.

The CDR3, as DNA: TGTGCCAGCACCCAGGCGGGGGGGGCGCAGGGGTTGTACTACACCTTC. It is translated as CASTQAGGAQGLYYTF. V usage is TRBV2 and J usage is TRBJ1-2; perhaps TRBD1 as D (6 bases). V dropped 7 bases and J dropped 10 bases, with 28 bases sitting between them. The CDR3 extends over 16 amino acids. The V gene's germline CDR1 is SNHLY and CDR2 FYNNEI.

This sequence joins TRBV7-2 and TRBJ2-1; D might be TRBD2 (6 bases). The CDR3 runs to 13 residues. V lost 1 base, J lost 16 bases, and 17 bases lay in between. CDR1 SGHTA and CDR2 FQGNSA come from the germline V gene. CDR3: CASSLGGGTRHFF. The CDR3, as DNA: TGTGCCAGCAGCTTAGGAGGCGGGACCCGCCATTTCTTC.

The chain combines TRBV15 with TRBJ2-1, with D perhaps matching TRBD1 (6 bases). The CDR3 extends over 17 amino acids. Germline V gene sequence: CDR1 LNHNV, CDR2 YYDKDF (reference sequence). The V end was cut by 3 bases, the J end by 7 bases, with 22 bases between. The CDR3 DNA is TGTGCCACCAGCAGCCTTTGGGGGACATTGGGAAGAAATGAGCAGTTCTTC. Its protein product is CATSSLWGTLGRNEQFF.

The chain has TRBV7-9 and TRBJ1-3, with TRBD1 as a possible D gene (6 bases). V lost 2 bases and J lost 5, with 10 bases in between. CDR1 is SEHNR, CDR2 FQNEAQ, per germline (reference sequence). The CDR3 runs to 14 residues. The CDR3 is CASSLMGARNTIYF. The CDR3 DNA follows: TGTGCCAGCAGCTTAATGGGGGCTAGAAACACCATATATTTT.

The V gene is TRBV28, the J gene TRBJ2-7; possibly TRBD2 for D (5 bases). This CDR3 has 12 residues. Trimming shortened V by 2 bases and J by 5 bases, and 7 bases separated the two germline ends. Germline loops: CDR1 MDHEN, CDR2 SYDVKM. The CDR3 nucleotides read TGTGCCAGCAGTTTAGAGGGTCACGAGCAGTACTTC. Translation gives CASSLEGHEQYF.

This rearrangement joins TRBV7-2 to TRBJ1-2; TRBD1 matches 7 bases. Unmatched junction bases numbered 7, after V lost 5 bases and J lost 4 bases. The germline CDR1 and CDR2 sequences are SGHTA and FQGNSA. There are 14 residues in the CDR3. The DNA for the CDR3 is TGTGCCAGCAGCCCGGGACAGCCCACCTATGGCTACACCTTC. It is translated as CASSPGQPTYGYTF.

This rearrangement joins TRBV24-1 to TRBJ1-5; D is perhaps TRBD1 (6 bases). From germline, CDR1 is KGHDR and CDR2 SFDVKD. V lost 5 bases and J 5 bases, leaving 18 bases between the germline ends. The CDR3 is 16 residues long. The CDR3 DNA is TGTGCCACCAGTGTCCGGGGGGCAGCGGCTGATCAGCCCCAGCATTTT. Its translation: CATSVRGAAADQPQHF.

This clone was picked up one time. V usage is TRBV7-2 and J usage is TRBJ2-3, with D perhaps matching TRBD2 (5 bases). This CDR3 spans 15 amino acids. V lost 5 bases and J lost 4, with 16 bases in between. Germline V gene data show CDR1 as SGHTA and CDR2 as FQGNSA. The CDR3 nucleotides are TGTGCCAGCAGCCCCGGACTTCCCCCCGCAGATACGCAGTATTTT. Amino acid sequence: CASSPGLPPADTQYF. Using reference TRBV7-2 and TRBJ2-3 for the parts outside the CDR3, the full variable domain is GAGVSQSPSNKVTEKGKDVELRCDPISGHTALYWYRQSLGQGLEFLIYFQGNSAPDKSGLPSDRFSAERTGGSVSTLTIQRTQQEDSAVYLCASSPGLPPADTQYFGPGTRLTVL.